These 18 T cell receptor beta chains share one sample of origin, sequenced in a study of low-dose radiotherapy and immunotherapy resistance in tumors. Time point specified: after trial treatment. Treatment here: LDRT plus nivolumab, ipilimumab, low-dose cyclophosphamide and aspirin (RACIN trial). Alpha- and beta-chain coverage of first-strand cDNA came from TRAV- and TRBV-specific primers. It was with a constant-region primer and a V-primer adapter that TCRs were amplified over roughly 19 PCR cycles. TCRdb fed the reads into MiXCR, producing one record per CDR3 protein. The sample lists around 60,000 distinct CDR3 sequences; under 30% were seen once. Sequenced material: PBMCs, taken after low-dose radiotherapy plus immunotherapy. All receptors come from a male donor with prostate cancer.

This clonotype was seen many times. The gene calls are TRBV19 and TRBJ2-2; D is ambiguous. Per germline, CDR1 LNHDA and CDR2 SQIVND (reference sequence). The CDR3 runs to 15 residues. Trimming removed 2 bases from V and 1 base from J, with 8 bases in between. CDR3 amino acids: CASSINSLNTGELFF. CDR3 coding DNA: TGTGCCAGTAGTATAAACTCCCTGAACACCGGGGAGCTGTTTTTT. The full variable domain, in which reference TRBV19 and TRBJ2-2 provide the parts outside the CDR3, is DGGITQSPKYLFRKEGQNVTLSCEQNLNHDAMYWYRQDPGQGLRLIYYSQIVNDFQKGDIAEGYSVSREKKESFPLTVTSAQKNPTAFYLCASSINSLNTGELFFGEGSRLTVL.

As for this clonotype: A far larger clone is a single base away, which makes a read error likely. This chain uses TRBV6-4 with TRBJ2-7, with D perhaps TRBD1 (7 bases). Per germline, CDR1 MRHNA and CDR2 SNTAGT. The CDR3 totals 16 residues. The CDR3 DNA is TGTGTCAGCAGTTACTCAGGGGGGCTCGGTACCTACGAGCAGTACTTC. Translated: CVSSYSGGLGTYEQYF.

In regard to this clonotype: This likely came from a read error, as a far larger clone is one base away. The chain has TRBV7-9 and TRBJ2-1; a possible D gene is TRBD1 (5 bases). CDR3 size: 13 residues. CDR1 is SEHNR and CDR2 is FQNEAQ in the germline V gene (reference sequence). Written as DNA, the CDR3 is TGTGTCAGCAGCCAGGGCCGCGTCAATGAGCAGTTCTTC. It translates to CVSSQGRVNEQFF. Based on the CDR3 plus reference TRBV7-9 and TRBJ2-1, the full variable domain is DTGVSQNPRHKITKRGQNVTFRCDPISEHNRLYWYRQTLGQGPEFLTYFQNEAQLEKSRLLSDRFSAERPKGSFSTLEIQRTEQGDSAMYLCVSSQGRVNEQFFGPGTRLTVL.

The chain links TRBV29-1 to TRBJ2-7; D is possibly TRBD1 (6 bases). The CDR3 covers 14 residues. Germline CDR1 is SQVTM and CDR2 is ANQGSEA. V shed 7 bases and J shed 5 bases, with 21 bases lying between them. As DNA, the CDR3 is TGCAGCGCAACCTATGGGGCAGGGGACAACGAGCAGTACTTC. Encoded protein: CSATYGAGDNEQYF.

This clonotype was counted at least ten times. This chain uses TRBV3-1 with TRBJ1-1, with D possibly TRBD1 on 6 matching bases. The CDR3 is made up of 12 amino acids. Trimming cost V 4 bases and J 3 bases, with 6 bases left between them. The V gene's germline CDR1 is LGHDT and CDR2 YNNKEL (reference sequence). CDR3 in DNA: TGTGCCAGCAGCCGGACAGACACTGAAGCTTTCTTT. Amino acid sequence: CASSRTDTEAFF.

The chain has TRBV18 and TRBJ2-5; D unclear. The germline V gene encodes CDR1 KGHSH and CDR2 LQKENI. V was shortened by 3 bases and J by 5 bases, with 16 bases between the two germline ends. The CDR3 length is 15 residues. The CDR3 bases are TGTGCCAGCTCACCTGGCTCAAGGCCTCAGGAGACCCAGTACTTC. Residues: CASSPGSRPQETQYF.

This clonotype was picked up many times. The CDR3 coding sequence is TGCGCCAGCAGCCAAGATGGGACTTCCCAAGAGACCCAGTACTTC. Amino acid sequence: CASSQDGTSQETQYF. The chain employs TRBV4-1 and TRBJ2-5, with D maybe TRBD2 (6 bases). V lost 0 bases and J 1 base, leaving 9 bases between the germline ends. The CDR3 runs 15 residues. From germline, CDR1 is MGHRA and CDR2 YSYEKL.

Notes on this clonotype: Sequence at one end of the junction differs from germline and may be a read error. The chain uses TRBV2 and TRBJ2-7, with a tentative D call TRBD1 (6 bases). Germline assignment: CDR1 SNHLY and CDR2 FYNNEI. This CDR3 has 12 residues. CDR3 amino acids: CASSRDTGELYF. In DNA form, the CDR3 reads TGTGCCAGCAGTCGGGACACCGGGGAGCTGTACTTC. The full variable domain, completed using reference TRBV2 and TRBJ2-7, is EPEVTQTPSHQVTQMGQEVILRCVPISNHLYFYWYRQILGQKVEFLVSFYNNEISEKSEIFDDQFSVERPDGSNFTLKIRSTKLEDSAMYFCASSRDTGELYFGPGTRLTVT.

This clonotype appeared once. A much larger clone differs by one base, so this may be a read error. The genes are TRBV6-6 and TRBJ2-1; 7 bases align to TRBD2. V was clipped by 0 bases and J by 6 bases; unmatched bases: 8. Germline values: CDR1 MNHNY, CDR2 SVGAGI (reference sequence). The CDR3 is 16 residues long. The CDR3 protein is CASSYSKRAGVNEQFF. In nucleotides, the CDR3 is TGTGCCAGCAGTTACTCCAAAAGGGCGGGGGTCAATGAGCAGTTCTTC.

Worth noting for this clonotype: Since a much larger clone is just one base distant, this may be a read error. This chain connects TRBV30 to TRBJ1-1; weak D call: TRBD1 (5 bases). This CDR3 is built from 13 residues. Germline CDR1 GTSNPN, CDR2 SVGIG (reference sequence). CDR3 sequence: CVWMQGVAAEAFF. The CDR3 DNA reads TGTGTCTGGATGCAAGGGGTGGCCGCTGAAGCTTTCTTT.

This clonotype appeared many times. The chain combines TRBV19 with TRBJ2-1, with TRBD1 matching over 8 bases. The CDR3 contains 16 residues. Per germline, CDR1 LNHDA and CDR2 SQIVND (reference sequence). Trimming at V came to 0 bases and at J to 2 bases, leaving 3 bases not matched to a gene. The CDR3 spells CASSIDRGLPYNEQFF. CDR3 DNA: TGTGCCAGTAGTATAGACAGGGGGCTTCCCTACAATGAGCAGTTCTTC.

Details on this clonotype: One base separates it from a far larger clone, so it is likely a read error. The CDR3 DNA reads as TGCGCCAGCAGCCAAGATATGACGACAGGGAACTACAATGAGCAGTACTTC. Protein sequence: CASSQDMTTGNYNEQYF. The rearrangement joins TRBV4-1 to TRBJ2-5; TRBD1 matches at 7 bases. The length of the CDR3 is 17 residues. Germline CDR1 is MGHRA and CDR2 is YSYEKL. J gave up 11 bases and V 0 bases, and 18 bases lay outside the gene matches.

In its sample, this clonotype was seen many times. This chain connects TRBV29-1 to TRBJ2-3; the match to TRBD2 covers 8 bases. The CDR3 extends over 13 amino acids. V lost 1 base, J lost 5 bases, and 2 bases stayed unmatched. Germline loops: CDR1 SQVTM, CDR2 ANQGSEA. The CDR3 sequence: CSVEAGGIDTQYF. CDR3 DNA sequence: TGCAGCGTTGAAGCGGGAGGGATAGATACGCAGTATTTT.

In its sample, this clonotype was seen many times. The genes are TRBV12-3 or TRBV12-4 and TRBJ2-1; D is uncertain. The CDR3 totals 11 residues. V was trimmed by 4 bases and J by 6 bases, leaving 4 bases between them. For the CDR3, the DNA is TGTGCCAGCAGTTCAAGCAATGAGCAGTTCTTC. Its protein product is CASSSSNEQFF.

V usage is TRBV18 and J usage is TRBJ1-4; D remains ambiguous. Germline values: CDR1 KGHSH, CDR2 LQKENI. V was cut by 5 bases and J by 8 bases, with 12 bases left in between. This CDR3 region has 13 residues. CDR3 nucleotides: TGTGCCAGCTCAAGCGGCTCGGACGAAAAACTGTTTTTT. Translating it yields CASSSGSDEKLFF.

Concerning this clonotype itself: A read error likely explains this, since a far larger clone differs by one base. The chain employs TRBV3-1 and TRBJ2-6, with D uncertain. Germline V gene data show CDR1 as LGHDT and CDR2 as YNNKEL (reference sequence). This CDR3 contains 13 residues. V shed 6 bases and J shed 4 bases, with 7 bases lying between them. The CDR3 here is CASRHTGANVLTF. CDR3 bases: TGTGCCAGCAGACACACAGGGGCCAACGTCCTGACTTTC.

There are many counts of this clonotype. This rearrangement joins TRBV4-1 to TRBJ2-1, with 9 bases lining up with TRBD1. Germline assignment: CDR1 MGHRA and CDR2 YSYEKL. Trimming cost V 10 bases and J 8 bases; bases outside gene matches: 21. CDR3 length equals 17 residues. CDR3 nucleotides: TGCGCCACTCGCGGAACGTCAACAGGGGGCGTAGGGTATGAGCAGTTCTTC. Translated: CATRGTSTGGVGYEQFF.

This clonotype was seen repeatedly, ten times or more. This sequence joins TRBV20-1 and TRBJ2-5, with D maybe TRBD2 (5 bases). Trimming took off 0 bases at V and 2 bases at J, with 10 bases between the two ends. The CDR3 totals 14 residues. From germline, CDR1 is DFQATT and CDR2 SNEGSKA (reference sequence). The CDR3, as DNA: TGCAGTGCTAGAGATGACCGGGGACAAGAGACCCAGTACTTC. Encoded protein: CSARDDRGQETQYF.